The source of this T cell receptor beta chain is a study of molecular identifiers for immune sequencing clone quantification. This clonotype was seen ten or more times. TCRdb passed the PCR reads through MiXCR, listing each CDR3 protein once. The table includes around 54,000 distinct CDR3 sequences, about 25% detected once. Germline loops: CDR1 SGHTA, CDR2 FQGNSA. The CDR3 is made up of 17 amino acids. V lost 1 base and J lost 7; bases outside the gene matches: 12. The TCR originated in a human donor in good health. Some libraries in this study had Jurkat cell RNA spiked in. The chain recombines TRBV7-2 with TRBJ1-5; 8 nucleotides agree with TRBD1. Sequenced input: naive CD8+ T cells from blood, with Jurkat cell RNA spiked in. Subset here: FACS-sorted CD8+CD4-CCR7+CD45RA+ naive T cells. Written as DNA, the CDR3 is TGTGCCAGCAGCTTAGTACCCGGACAGGGTGGCGGGCAGCCCCAGCATTTT. Amino acids: CASSLVPGQGGGQPQHF.